This T cell receptor beta chain was captured in a study of PD-1 blockade in classical Hodgkin lymphoma. Study-wide background: It was nivolumab at 3 mg/kg, given intravenously every 2 weeks, that patients received.

Note on this clone: What it recognizes is unknown.

In every patient, relapse followed autologous stem cell transplantation, while exposure to brentuximab vedotin differed. Patients reached a best response of complete response, partial response or progressive disease. Germline CDR1 and CDR2: SNHLY and FYNNEI. The CDR3 is made up of 16 amino acids. Deletions cut 4 bases from V and 1 base from J, with 14 bases between. Libraries were prepared by immunoSEQ multiplex PCR; TCRdb keeps only in-frame clonotypes and omits some of them. The sample holds 90,000 to 120,000 clones, roughly 87% seen once. Whole-study findings and limits: Patients who began taking nivolumab under 1 year after ASCT were left out. Diversity similar to that of newly diagnosed patients was seen at baseline in complete responders.

The source was peripheral blood mononuclear cells (PBMCs), collected before the second cycle of nivolumab. This rearrangement joins TRBV2 to TRBJ1-5, with D hard to call. This TCR was sampled from a human donor with classical Hodgkin lymphoma. The DNA of the CDR3 is TGTGCCAGCAGTGTTTTGCGGACGGCCAGCAATCAGCCCCAGCATTTT. It translates to CASSVLRTASNQPQHF.